This T cell receptor (beta chain) was identified during a study of cytomegalovirus exposure and HLA in healthy donors. Study context: Around 85 million unique TCR sequences came from HLA-typed donors in an early release.

A multiplex PCR was run with 60 Vbeta primers and 13 Jbeta primers. Profiling relied on immunoSEQ multiplex PCR, and the TCRdb table lists in-frame clones only, not all of them. The repertoire includes some 150,000 clones, roughly 73% of them detected once, and 2.5% to 4% sits in the top ten. Likely unrecorded immune exposures existed in these nominally healthy donors. As regards this clone: Its matching antigen is unknown.

Study-wide results and limits: Researchers had no immune exposure information except CMV serostatus available. Reportedly, diagnosis of cytomegalovirus status by the classifier showed high specificity and sensitivity.

The CDR3 extends over 14 amino acids. The V gene lost 5 bases and the J gene lost 5 bases, with 15 bases spanning the gap. Germline CDR1 reads MDHEN; CDR2 reads SYDVKM. This rearrangement joins TRBV28 to TRBJ1-1, with D hard to call. Sequenced material: PBMCs. This sequence originates from a man aged 35 to 55 in good health and CMV-seronegative. CDR3 DNA: TGTGCCAGCAGTCCCCGGCGCCCGGAGACTGAAGCTTTCTTT. Translating it yields CASSPRRPETEAFF.